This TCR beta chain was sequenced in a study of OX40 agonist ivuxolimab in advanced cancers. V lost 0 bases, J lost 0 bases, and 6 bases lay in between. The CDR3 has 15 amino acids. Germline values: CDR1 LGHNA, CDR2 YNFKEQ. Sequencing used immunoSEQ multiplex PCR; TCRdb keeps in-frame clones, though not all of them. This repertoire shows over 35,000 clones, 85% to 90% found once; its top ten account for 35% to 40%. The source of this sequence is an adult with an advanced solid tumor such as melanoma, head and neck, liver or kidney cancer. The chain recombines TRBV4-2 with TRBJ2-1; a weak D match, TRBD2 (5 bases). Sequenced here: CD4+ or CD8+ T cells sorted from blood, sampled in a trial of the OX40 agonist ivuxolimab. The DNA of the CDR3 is TGTGCCAGCAGCCAAGATCGGGGCTCCTACAATGAGCAGTTCTTC. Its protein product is CASSQDRGSYNEQFF.